Listed below are T cell receptor beta chains from one sample, sequenced in a study of glioma-infiltrating T cells. TCRdb ran MiXCR on the multiplex PCR reads and lists one entry per CDR3 protein. The sample has approximately 90,000 distinct CDR3 sequences, 20% to 25% seen once. The sample was glioma tissue, nonneoplastic brain tissue, or PBMCs (not recorded which). Receptors originate from a human donor with low-grade glioma or glioblastoma, undergoing nonglioma brain surgery, or in good health (not recorded which). CDR3s include the opening cysteine and the closing phenylalanine or tryptophan. A D gene is named only where the DNA matches it firmly. Clone size, where shown, is once, few, many, or a class for clones that have expanded.

TRBJ2-7 | 15 | - | once | TRBV20-1 | CSARGGGPSYNEQYF | TGCAGTGCTAGGGGGGGGGGGCCTTCCTACAATGAGCAGTACTTC
TRBJ2-1 | 12 | TRBD1 | few | TRBV29-1 | CSHRTGYNEQFF | TGCAGCCACAGGACAGGGTACAATGAGCAGTTCTTC
TRBJ1-1 | 15 | - | many | TRBV2 | CASSEERAGNTEAFF | TGTGCCAGCAGTGAAGAGAGGGCGGGGAACACTGAAGCTTTCTTT
TRBJ2-3 | 15 | TRBD1 | many | TRBV5-1 | CASKLSQGYEDTQYF | TGCGCCAGCAAATTATCACAGGGGTATGAAGATACGCAGTATTTT
TRBJ2-3 | 14 | - | once | TRBV19 | CASSAGGYTDTQYF | TGTGCCAGTAGTGCGGGCGGGTACACAGATACGCAGTATTTT
TRBJ2-7 | 13 | - | many | TRBV18 | CASSLKSIHEQYF | TGTGCCAGCTCACTCAAGAGTATCCACGAGCAGTACTTC
TRBJ1-1 | 16 | - | many | TRBV18 | CASSPPNPDRNTEAFF | TGTGCCAGCTCACCACCTAACCCCGACAGGAACACTGAAGCTTTCTTT
TRBJ2-1 | 12 | TRBD2 | many | TRBV5-4 | CASSWTSNEQFF | TGTGCCAGCAGCTGGACTAGCAATGAGCAGTTCTTC
TRBJ1-5 | 14 | - | many | TRBV7-2 | CASSLAPLNQPQHF | TGTGCCAGCAGCTTAGCCCCTCTCAATCAGCCCCAGCATTTT
TRBJ2-5 | 14 | - | many | TRBV6-2/TRBV6-3 | CASSYFRGAETQYF | TGTGCCAGCAGTTATTTCCGGGGGGCGGAGACCCAGTACTTC
TRBJ2-7 | 14 | - | - | TRBV5-1 | CASSFSVGPAEQYF | TGCGCCAGCAGCTTTAGCGTGGGCCCTGCCGAGCAGTACTTC
TRBJ1-1 | 14 | TRBD1 | many | TRBV6-1 | CANSWTGVNTEAFF | TGTGCCAACAGTTGGACAGGGGTGAACACTGAAGCTTTCTTT
TRBJ2-3 | 11 | - | many | TRBV20-1 | CSARIQLTQYF | TGCAGTGCTAGAATACAGCTTACGCAGTATTTT
TRBJ2-1 | 16 | TRBD2 | many | TRBV7-2 | CASSIQTSHSYNEQFF | TGTGCCAGCAGCATCCAGACTAGCCATTCCTACAATGAGCAGTTCTTC
TRBJ2-2 | 14 | TRBD1 | - | TRBV19 | CASNWDRVTGELFF | TGTGCCAGTAACTGGGACAGGGTCACCGGGGAGCTGTTTTTT
TRBJ1-1 | 15 | - | - | TRBV4-2 | CASSQEAQEATEAFF | TGTGCCAGCAGCCAAGAAGCCCAGGAGGCCACTGAAGCTTTCTTT
TRBJ1-5 | 10 | - | medium-sized | TRBV20-1 | CSAQNQPQHF | TGCAGTGCACAAAATCAGCCCCAGCATTTT
TRBJ1-1 | 13 | - | - | TRBV6-1 | CASSEITNTEASF | TGTGCCAGCAGTGAAATAACGAACACTGAAGCTTCCTTT
TRBJ1-5 | 17 | TRBD1 | - | TRBV19 | CASSNMAGGGSNQPQHF | TGTGCCAGTAGTAATATGGCAGGGGGCGGAAGCAATCAGCCCCAGCATTTT
TRBJ1-5 | 15 | TRBD1 | many | TRBV19 | CASSTGQGTAQPQHF | TGTGCCAGTAGTACCGGACAGGGGACGGCTCAGCCCCAGCATTTT
TRBJ2-3 | 17 | - | - | TRBV12-3/TRBV12-4 | CASRGTGYLPSTDTQYF | TGTGCCAGCAGGGGGACCGGGTATCTCCCTAGCACAGATACGCAGTATTTT
TRBJ2-3 | 15 | - | many | TRBV25-1 | CASSDRRRSTDTQYF | TGTGCCAGCAGTGATAGACGGAGATCCACAGATACGCAGTATTTT
TRBJ2-3 | 17 | TRBD2 | - | TRBV11-2 | CASSLDRLAGTRDTQYF | TGTGCCAGCAGCTTAGATCGACTAGCGGGGACGAGGGATACGCAGTATTTT
TRBJ2-3 | 16 | - | - | TRBV12-3/TRBV12-4 | CASRLRQGSDTDTQYF | TGTGCCAGCAGACTCCGCCAGGGAAGTGACACAGATACGCAGTATTTT
TRBJ2-3 | 13 | TRBD2 | many | TRBV10-3 | CAVSGGGTDTQYF | TGTGCCGTCTCGGGGGGGGGCACAGATACGCAGTATTTT
TRBJ1-5 | 16 | - | - | TRBV20-1 | CSALGVAGTQNQPQHF | TGCAGTGCCCTGGGGGTCGCCGGGACACAAAATCAGCCCCAGCATTTT